This T cell receptor (beta chain) is from a study of CD8 T cells in Susac syndrome. As concerns this clonotype: Its antigen is not identified.

Study-level results: Within Susac syndrome CD4+ T cell repertoires, clonal expansion was not evident.

An amount of RNA that ranged from roughly 0.45 to 1 ug was reverse transcribed with random hexamers. TCRdb re-called the immunoSEQ multiplex PCR reads through MiXCR, storing one row per CDR3 protein. Of 200,000 to 300,000 distinct CDR3 sequences in the sample, 95% to 97% were seen once. The V end was cut by 0 bases, the J end by 1 base, with 10 bases between. There are 16 residues in the CDR3. Germline assignment: CDR1 LNHNV and CDR2 YYDKDF (reference sequence). The gene calls are TRBV15 and TRBJ2-4; TRBD2 is a possible D gene (7 bases). What was sequenced was CD4+ T cells from PBMCs. This receptor was identified in a human donor with Susac syndrome. Here the CDR3 DNA reads TGTGCCACCAGCAGAGATGGGGGGGCCGCCAAAAACATTCAGTACTTC. Translation: CATSRDGGAAKNIQYF.